This TCR beta chain was recorded in a study of CD4 T cells in relation to SARS-CoV-2 and coronaviruses. The table lists this clone with a count of one. The table came from immunoSEQ multiplex PCR; TCRdb's copy has only in-frame clones and leaves some out. This table has tens of thousands of clones, 92% appearing once. Germline values: CDR1 MNHEY, CDR2 SMNVEV (reference sequence). V dropped 5 bases and J dropped 3 bases, with 5 bases sitting between them. This CDR3 is 12 amino acids long. CD4 enrichment then naive enrichment separated naive from memory CD4+ cells. This chain joins TRBV27 and TRBJ1-5; D unclear. This receptor was obtained from an adult with COVID-19. The sequenced sample consisted of naive CD4+ T cells from PBMCs. The subset denotes: naive CD4+ T cells isolated by negative enrichment. The CDR3 bases are TGTGCCAGCAGTGCCCTCAATCAGCCCCAGCATTTT. This gives the protein CASSALNQPQHF.